This entry is about one T cell receptor (beta chain). Its antigen remains unknown. Only healthy Caucasians were enrolled as donors. These data originate in a study of identical twins. Study-wide findings and caveats: Cord blood beta clonotypes present at high abundance carried fewer insertions; no such pattern appeared in memory repertoires. Within twin pairs, the out-of-frame alpha sequences they shared showed excess low generation probability.

Germline trimming cut 0 bases from V and 7 bases from J; bases unmatched to any gene: 18. CDR3 size: 19 residues. CDR1 and CDR2 (germline): LGHDT, YNNKEL (reference sequence). TCRdb redid the calling of the 5' RACE reads with MiXCR, one entry per CDR3 protein. The repertoire has more than 400,000 distinct CDR3 sequences, over 12% of them found once; the top ten carry roughly 0.43%. A further study also used this sample, focusing on yellow fever vaccine responses in identical twins.

The TCR comes from a woman aged 18-35 years in good health. The sample was CD4+ T cells sorted from blood. This sequence joins TRBV3-1 and TRBJ2-1, with TRBD1 identical over 7 bases. In DNA, the CDR3 is TGTGCCAGCAGCCAAGATACCCCTTCGACAGGGTGGCGGAGGAATGAGCAGTTCTTC. Encoded protein: CASSQDTPSTGWRRNEQFF.